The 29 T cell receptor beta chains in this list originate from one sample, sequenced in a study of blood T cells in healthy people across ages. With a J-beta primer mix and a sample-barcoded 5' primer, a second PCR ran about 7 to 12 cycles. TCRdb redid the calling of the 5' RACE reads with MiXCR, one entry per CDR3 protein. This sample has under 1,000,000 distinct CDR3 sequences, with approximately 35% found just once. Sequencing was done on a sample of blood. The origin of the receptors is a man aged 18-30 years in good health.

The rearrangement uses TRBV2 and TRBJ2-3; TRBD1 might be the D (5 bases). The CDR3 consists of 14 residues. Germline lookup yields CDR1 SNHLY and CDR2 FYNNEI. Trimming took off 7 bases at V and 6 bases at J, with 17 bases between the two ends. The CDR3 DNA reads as TGTGCCAGCATCGGCAGGGCCCACTCCGATACGCAGTATTTT. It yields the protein CASIGRAHSDTQYF.

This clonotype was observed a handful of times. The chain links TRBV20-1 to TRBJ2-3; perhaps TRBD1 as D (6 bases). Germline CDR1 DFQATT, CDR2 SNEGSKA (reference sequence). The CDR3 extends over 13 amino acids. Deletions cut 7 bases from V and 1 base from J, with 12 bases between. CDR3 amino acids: CSGGRMGTDTQYF. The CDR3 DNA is TGCAGTGGGGGGCGGATGGGCACAGATACGCAGTATTTT.

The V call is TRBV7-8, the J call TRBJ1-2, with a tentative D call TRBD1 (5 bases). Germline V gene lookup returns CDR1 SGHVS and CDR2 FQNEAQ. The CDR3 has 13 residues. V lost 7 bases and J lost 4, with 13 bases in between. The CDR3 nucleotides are TGTGCCAGCACCAACAGGAACGGCTATGGCTACACCTTC. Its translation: CASTNRNGYGYTF.

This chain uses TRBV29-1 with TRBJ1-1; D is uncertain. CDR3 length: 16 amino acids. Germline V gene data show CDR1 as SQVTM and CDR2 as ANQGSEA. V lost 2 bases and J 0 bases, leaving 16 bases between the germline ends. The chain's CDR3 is CSVETQDGPLNTEAFF. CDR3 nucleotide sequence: TGCAGCGTTGAAACTCAGGACGGGCCTCTGAACACTGAAGCTTTCTTT.

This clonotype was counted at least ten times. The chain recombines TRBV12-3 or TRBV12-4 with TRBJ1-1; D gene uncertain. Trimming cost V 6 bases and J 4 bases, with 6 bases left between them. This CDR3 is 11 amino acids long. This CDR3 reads CASRRSTEAFF. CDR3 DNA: TGTGCCAGCAGACGCTCCACTGAAGCTTTCTTT.

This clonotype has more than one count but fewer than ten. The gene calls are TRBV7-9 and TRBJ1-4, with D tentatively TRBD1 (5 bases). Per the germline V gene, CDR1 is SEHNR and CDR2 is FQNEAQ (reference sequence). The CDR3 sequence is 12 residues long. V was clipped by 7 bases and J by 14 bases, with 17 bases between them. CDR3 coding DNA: TGTGCCAGCAACCTCGTGGGGGGAGGGCTGTTTTTT. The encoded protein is CASNLVGGGLFF.

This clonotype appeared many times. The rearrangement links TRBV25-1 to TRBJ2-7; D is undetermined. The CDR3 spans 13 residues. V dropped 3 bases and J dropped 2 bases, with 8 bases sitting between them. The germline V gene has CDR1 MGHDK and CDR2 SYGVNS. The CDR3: CASSEAEPYEQYF. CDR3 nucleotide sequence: TGTGCCAGCAGTGAGGCGGAACCCTACGAGCAGTACTTC.

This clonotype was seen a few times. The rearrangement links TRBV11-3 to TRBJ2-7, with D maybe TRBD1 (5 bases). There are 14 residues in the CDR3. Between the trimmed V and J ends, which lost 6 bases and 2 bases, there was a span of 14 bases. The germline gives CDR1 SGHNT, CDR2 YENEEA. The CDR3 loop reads CASSSRDSPYEQYF. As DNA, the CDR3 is TGTGCCAGCAGTTCACGAGACAGCCCCTACGAGCAGTACTTC.

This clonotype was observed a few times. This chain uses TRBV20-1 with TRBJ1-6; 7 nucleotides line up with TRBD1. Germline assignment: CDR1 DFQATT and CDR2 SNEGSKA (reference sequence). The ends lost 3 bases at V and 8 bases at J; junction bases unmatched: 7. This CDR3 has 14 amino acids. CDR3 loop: CSARTGNKDSPLHF. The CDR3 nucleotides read TGCAGTGCTAGGACAGGGAATAAAGATTCACCCCTCCACTTT.

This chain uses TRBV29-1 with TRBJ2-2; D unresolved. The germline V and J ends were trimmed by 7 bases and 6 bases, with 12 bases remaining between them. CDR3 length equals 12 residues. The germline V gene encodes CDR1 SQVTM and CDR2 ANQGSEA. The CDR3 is CSALAGSGELFF. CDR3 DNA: TGCAGCGCCCTGGCCGGGTCCGGGGAGCTGTTTTTT.

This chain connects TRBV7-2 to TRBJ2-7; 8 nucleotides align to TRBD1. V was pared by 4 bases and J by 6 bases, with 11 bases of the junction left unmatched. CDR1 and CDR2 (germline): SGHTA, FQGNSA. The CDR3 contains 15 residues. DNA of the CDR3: TGTGCCAGCAGCTCAGCCGGGACAGGTCTCGGCGAGCAGTACTTC. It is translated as CASSSAGTGLGEQYF.

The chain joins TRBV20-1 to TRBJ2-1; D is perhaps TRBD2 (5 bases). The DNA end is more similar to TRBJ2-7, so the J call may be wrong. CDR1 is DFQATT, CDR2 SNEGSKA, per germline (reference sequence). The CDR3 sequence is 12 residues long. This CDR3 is CSADRRYNEQYF. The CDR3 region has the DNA TGCAGTGCGGATAGGAGGTACAATGAGCAGTACTTC.

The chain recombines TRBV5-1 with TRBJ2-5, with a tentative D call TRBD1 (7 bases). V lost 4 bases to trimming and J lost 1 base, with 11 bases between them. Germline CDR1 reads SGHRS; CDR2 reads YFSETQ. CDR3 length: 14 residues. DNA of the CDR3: TGCGCCAGCAGCGACCAGGGGGGCCAAGAGACCCAGTACTTC. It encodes CASSDQGGQETQYF.

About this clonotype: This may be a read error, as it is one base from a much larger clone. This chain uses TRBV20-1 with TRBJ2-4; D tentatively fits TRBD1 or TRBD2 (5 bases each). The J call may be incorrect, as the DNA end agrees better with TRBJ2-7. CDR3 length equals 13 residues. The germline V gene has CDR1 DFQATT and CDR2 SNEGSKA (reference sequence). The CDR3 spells CSAREGRDHEQYF. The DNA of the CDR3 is TGCAGTGCTAGAGAAGGCAGGGACCACGAGCAGTACTTC.

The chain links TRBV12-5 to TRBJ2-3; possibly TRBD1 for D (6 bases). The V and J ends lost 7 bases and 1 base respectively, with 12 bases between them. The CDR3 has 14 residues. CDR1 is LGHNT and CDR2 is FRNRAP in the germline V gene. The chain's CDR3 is CASVVGTRTDTQYF. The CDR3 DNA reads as TGTGCTAGTGTAGTAGGGACACGCACAGATACGCAGTATTTT. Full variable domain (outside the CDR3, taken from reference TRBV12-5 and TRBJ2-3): DARVTQTPRHKVTEMGQEVTMRCQPILGHNTVFWYRQTMMQGLELLAYFRNRAPLDDSGMPKDRFSAEMPDATLATLKIQPSEPRDSAVYFCASVVGTRTDTQYFGPGTRLTVL.

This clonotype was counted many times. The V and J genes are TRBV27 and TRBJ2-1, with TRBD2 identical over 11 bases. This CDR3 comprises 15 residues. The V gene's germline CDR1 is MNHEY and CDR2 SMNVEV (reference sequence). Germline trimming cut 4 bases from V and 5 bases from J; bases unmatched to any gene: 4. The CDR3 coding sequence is TGTGCCAGCAGTTCTAGCGGGGGGCCCCACAATGAGCAGTTCTTC. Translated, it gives CASSSSGGPHNEQFF.

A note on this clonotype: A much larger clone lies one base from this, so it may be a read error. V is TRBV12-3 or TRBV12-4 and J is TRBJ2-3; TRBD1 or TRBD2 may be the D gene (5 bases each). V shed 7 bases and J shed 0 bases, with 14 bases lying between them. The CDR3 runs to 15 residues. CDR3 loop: CASNKIGGSTDTQYF. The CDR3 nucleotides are TGTGCCAGCAATAAAATTGGGGGTAGCACAGATACGCAGTATTTT.

This CDR3 reads CSARPGGETQYF. The CDR3 bases are TGCAGTGCTAGACCGGGGGGAGAGACCCAGTACTTC. J is TRBJ2-5 and V is TRBV20-1, with 7 bases aligning to TRBD2. With V trimmed by 2 bases and J by 4 bases, 1 base remained unmatched. The CDR3 covers 12 residues. Germline V CDR1 and CDR2: DFQATT, SNEGSKA (reference sequence).

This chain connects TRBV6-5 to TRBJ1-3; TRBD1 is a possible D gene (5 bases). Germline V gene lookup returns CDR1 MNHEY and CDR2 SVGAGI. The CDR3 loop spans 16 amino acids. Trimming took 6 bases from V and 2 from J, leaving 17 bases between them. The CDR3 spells CASSHGEGEAGNTIYF. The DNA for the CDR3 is TGTGCCAGCAGCCACGGAGAAGGGGAGGCTGGAAACACCATATATTTT.

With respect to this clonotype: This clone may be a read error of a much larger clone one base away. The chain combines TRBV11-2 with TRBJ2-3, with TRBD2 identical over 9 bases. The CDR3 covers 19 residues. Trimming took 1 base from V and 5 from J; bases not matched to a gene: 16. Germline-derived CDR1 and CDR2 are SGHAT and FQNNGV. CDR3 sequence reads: CASSLAGSALAGLIDTQYF. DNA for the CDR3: TGTGCCAGCAGCTTAGCTGGCTCGGCACTAGCGGGCCTCATAGATACGCAGTATTTT.

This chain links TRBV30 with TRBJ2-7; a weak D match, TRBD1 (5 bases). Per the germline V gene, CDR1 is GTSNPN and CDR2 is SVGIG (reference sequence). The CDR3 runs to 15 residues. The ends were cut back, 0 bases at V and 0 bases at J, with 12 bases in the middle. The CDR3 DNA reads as TGTGCCTGGAGTGTATCTGTAGGGGACTCCTACGAGCAGTACTTC. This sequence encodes CAWSVSVGDSYEQYF.

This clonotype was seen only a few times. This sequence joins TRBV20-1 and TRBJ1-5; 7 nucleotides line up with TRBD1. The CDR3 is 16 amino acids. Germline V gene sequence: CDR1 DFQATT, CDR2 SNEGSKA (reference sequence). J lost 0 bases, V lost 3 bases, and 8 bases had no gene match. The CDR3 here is CSARPGGAYSNQPQHF. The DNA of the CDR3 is TGCAGTGCTAGGCCAGGGGGAGCTTATAGCAATCAGCCCCAGCATTTT.

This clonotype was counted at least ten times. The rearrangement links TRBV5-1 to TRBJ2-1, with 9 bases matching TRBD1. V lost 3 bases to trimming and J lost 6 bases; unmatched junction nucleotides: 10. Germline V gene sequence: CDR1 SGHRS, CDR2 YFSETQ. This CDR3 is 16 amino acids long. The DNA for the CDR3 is TGCGCCAGCAGCTCCTCCGGGACAGGGTTGACCAATGAGCAGTTCTTC. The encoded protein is CASSSSGTGLTNEQFF.

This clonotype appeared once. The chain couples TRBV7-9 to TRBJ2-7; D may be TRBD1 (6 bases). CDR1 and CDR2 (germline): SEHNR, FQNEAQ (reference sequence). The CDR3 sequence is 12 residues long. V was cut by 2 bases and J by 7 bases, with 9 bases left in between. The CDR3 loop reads CASSLRDNEQYF. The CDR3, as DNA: TGTGCCAGCAGCTTACGGGACAATGAGCAGTACTTC.

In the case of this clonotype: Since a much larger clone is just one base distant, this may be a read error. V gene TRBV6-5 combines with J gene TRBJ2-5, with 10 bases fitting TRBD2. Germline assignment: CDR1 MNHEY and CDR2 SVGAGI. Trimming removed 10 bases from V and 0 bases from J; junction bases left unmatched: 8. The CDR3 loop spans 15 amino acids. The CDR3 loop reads CATRPLAGNQETQYF. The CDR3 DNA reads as TGTGCCACCAGACCACTAGCGGGGAACCAAGAGACCCAGTACTTC.

The CDR3 sequence is CASSYGDSAYEQYF. As DNA, the CDR3 is TGTGCCAGCAGTTACGGGGACTCGGCCTACGAGCAGTACTTC. The chain is built from TRBV6-5 and TRBJ2-7; maybe TRBD2 (6 bases). The CDR3 has 14 amino acids. The V and J ends lost 2 bases and 2 bases respectively, with 10 bases between them. CDR1 and CDR2 (germline): MNHEY, SVGAGI.

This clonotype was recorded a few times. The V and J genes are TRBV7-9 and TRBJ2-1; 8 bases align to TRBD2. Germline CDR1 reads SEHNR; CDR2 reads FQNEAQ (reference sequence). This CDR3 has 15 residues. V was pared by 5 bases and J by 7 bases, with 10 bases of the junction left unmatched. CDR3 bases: TGTGCCAGCAGCCATAGTTGGCTAGCGGGTAATGAGCAGTTCTTC. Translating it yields CASSHSWLAGNEQFF. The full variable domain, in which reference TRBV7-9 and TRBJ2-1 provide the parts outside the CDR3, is DTGVSQNPRHKITKRGQNVTFRCDPISEHNRLYWYRQTLGQGPEFLTYFQNEAQLEKSRLLSDRFSAERPKGSFSTLEIQRTEQGDSAMYLCASSHSWLAGNEQFFGPGTRLTVL.

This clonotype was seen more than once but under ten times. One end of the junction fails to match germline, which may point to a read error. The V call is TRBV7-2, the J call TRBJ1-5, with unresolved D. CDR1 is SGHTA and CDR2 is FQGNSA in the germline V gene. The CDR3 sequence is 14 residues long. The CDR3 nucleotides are TGTGCCAACAGCTTAGGCCAAGGGAATCAGCCCCAGCATTTT. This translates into CANSLGQGNQPQHF.

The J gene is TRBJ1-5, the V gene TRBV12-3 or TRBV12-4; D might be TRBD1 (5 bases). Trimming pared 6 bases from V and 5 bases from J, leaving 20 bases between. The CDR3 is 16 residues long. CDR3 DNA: TGTGCCAGCAGCCTAGGGGACGCCTACATGGATCAGCCCCAGCATTTT. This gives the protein CASSLGDAYMDQPQHF.